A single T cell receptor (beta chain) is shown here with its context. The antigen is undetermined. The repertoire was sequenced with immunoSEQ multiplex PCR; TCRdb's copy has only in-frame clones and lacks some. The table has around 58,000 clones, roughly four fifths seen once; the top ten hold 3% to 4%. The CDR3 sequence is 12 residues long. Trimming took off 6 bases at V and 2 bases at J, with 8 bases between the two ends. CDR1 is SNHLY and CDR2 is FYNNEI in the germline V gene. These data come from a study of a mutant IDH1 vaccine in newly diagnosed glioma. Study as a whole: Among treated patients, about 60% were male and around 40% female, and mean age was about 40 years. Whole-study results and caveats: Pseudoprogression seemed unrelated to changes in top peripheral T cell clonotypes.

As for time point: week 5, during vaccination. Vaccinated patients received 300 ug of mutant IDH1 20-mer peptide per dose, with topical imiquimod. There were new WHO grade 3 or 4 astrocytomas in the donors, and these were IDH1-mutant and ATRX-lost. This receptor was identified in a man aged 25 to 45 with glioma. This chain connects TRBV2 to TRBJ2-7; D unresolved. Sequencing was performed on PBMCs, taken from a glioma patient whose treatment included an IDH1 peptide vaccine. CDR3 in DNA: TGTGCCAGCAGCGGGTCCCCCTACGAGCAGTACTTC. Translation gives CASSGSPYEQYF.